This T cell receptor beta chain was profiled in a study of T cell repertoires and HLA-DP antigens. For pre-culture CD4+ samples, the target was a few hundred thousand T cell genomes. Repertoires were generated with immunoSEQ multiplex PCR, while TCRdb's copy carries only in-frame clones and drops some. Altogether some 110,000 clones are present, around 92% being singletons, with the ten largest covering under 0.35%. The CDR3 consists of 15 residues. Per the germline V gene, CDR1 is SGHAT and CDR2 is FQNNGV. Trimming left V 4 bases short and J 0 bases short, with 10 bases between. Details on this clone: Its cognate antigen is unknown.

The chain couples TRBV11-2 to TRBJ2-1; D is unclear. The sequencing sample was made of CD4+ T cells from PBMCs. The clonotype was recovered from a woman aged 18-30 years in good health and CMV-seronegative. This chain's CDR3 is CASSSAVGSYNEQFF. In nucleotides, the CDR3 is TGTGCCAGCAGCTCGGCTGTAGGCTCCTACAATGAGCAGTTCTTC. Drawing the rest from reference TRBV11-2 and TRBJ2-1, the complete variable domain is EAGVAQSPRYKIIEKRQSVAFWCNPISGHATLYWYQQILGQGPKLLIQFQNNGVVDDSQLPKDRFSAERLKGVDSTLKIQPAKLEDSAVYLCASSSAVGSYNEQFFGPGTRLTVL.